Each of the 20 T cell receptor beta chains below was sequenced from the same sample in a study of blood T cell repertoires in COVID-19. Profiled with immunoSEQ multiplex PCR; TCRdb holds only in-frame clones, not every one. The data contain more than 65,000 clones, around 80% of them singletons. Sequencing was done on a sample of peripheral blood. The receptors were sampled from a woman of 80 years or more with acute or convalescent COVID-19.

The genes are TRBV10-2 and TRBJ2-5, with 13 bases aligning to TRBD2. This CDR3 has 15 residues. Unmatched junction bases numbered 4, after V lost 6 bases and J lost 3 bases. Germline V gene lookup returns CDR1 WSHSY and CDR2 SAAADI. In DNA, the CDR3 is TGCGCCAGCAGCACGACTAGCGGGGGGAAAGAGACCCAGTACTTC. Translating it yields CASSTTSGGKETQYF.

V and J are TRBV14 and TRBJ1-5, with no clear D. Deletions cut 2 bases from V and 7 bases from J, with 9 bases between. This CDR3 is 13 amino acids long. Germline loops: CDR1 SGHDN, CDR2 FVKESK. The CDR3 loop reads CASSQSGGQPQHF. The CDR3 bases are TGTGCCAGCAGCCAAAGCGGCGGGCAGCCCCAGCATTTT.

The CDR3 here is CATQGGSGNQPQHF. As DNA, the CDR3 is TGTGCCACCCAAGGGGGCTCCGGCAATCAGCCCCAGCATTTT. The J gene is TRBJ1-5, the V gene TRBV6-5; 7 nucleotides align to TRBD1. V shed 10 bases, J shed 2 bases, and the junction held 8 bases outside the gene matches. The germline CDR1 and CDR2 sequences are MNHEY and SVGAGI. There are 14 residues in the CDR3.

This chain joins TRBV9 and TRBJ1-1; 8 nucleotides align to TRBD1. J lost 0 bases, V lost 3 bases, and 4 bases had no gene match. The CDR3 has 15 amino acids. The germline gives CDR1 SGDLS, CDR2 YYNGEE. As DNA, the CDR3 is TGTGCCAGCAGCGACTCAGGGGGCCTGAACACTGAAGCTTTCTTT. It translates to CASSDSGGLNTEAFF.

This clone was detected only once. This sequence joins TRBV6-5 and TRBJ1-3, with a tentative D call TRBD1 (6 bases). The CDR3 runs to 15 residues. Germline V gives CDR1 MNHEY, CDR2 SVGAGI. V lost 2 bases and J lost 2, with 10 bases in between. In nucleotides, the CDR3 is TGTGCCAGCAGTTACGAGGGGGTTACTGGAAACACCATATATTTT. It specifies CASSYEGVTGNTIYF.

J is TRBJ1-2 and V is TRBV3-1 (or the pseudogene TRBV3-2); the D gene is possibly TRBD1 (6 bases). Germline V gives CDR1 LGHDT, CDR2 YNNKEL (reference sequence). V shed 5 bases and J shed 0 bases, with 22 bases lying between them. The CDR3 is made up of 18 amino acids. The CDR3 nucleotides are TGTGCCAGCAGCTATCGTTCTTCTAAGGGGGTAGCTAACTATGGCTACACCTTC. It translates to CASSYRSSKGVANYGYTF.

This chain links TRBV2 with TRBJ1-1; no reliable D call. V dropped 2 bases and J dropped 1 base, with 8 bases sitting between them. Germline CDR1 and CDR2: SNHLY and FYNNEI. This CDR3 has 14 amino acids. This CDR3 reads CASSERETNTEAFF. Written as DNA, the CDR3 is TGTGCCAGCAGTGAAAGGGAGACGAACACTGAAGCTTTCTTT.

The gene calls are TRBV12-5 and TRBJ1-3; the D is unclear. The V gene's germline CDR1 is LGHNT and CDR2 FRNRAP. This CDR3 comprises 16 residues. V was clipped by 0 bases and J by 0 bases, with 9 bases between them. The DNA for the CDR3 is TGTGCTAGTGGTTTGGTACAGAGCCTCTCTGGAAACACCATATATTTT. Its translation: CASGLVQSLSGNTIYF.

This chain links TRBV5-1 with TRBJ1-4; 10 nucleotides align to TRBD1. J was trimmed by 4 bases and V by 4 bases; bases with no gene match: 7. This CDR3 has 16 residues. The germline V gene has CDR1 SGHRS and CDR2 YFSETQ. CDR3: CASSLTGGGGNEKLFF. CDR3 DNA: TGCGCCAGCAGCCTGACAGGGGGCGGAGGTAATGAAAAACTGTTTTTT.

CDR3 nucleotides: TGTGCCAGCAGTTTTTCCCTTGGGGAGACTAATGAGCAGTTCTTC. Amino acids: CASSFSLGETNEQFF. The chain has TRBV27 and TRBJ2-1, with a weak D call TRBD2 (5 bases). The CDR3 is 15 residues long. The germline V gene has CDR1 MNHEY and CDR2 SMNVEV (reference sequence). Trimming removed 3 bases from V and 7 bases from J, with 16 bases in between.

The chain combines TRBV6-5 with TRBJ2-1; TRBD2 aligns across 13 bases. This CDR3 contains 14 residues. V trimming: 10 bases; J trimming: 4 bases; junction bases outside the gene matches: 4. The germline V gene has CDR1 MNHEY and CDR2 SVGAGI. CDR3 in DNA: TGTGCCACCCGGACTAGCGGGGGTTACAATGAGCAGTTCTTC. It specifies CATRTSGGYNEQFF.

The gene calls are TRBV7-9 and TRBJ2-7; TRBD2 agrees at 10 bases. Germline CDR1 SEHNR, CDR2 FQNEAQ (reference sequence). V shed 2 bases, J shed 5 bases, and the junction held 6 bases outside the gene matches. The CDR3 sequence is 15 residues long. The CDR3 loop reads CASSLPSGGANEQYF. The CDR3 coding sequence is TGTGCCAGCAGCTTACCCAGCGGGGGGGCCAACGAGCAGTACTTC.

The CDR3 loop is CASRRQSSSGGGQETQYF. CDR3 coding DNA: TGTGCCAGCAGACGACAATCTTCTTCAGGGGGTGGCCAAGAGACCCAGTACTTC. The rearrangement joins TRBV3-1 (or the pseudogene TRBV3-2) to TRBJ2-5, with TRBD1 matching over 7 bases. V shed 6 bases, J shed 1 base, and the junction held 17 bases outside the gene matches. This CDR3 comprises 18 residues. Germline CDR1 and CDR2: LGHDT and YNNKEL (reference sequence).

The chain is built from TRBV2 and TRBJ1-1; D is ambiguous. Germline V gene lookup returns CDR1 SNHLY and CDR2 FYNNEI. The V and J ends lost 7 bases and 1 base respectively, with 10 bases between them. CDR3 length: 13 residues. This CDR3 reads CASNGEGNTEAFF. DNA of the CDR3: TGTGCCAGCAACGGGGAGGGGAACACTGAAGCTTTCTTT.

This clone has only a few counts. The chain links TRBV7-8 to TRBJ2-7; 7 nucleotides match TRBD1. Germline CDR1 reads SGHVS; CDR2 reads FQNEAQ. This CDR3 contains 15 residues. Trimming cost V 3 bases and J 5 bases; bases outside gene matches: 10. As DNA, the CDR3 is TGTGCCAGCAGCTTTGACCAGGGGGTAGGGGACGAGCAGTACTTC. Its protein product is CASSFDQGVGDEQYF.

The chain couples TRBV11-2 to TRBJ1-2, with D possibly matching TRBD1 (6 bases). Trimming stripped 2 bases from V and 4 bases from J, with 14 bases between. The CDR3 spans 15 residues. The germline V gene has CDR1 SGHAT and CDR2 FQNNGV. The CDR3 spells CASSLSGVALYGYTF. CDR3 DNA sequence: TGTGCCAGCAGCTTATCAGGGGTTGCTCTCTATGGCTACACCTTC.

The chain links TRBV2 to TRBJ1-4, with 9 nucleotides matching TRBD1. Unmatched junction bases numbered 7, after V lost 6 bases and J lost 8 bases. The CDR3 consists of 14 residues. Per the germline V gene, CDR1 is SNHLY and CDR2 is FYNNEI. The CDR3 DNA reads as TGTGCCAGCAGCGTTCGACAGGGGGGGGAAAAACTGTTTTTT. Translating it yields CASSVRQGGEKLFF.

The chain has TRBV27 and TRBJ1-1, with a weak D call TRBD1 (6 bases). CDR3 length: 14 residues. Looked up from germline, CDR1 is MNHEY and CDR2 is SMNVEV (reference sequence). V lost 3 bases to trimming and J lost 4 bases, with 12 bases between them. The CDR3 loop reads CASSLDRLGTEAFF. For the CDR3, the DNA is TGTGCCAGCAGTTTGGACAGATTGGGCACTGAAGCTTTCTTT.

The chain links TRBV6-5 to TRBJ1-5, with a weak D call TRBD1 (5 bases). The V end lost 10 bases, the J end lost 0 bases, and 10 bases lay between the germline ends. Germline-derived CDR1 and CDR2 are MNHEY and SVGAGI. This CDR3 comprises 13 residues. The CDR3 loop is CATQDDSNQPQHF. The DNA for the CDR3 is TGTGCCACACAGGATGATAGCAATCAGCCCCAGCATTTT.

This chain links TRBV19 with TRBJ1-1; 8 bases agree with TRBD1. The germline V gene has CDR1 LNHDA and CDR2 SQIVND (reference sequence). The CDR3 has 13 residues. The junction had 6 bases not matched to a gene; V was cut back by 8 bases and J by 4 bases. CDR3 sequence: CASGNRGSTEAFF. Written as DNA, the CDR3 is TGTGCCAGTGGTAACAGGGGGAGCACTGAAGCTTTCTTT. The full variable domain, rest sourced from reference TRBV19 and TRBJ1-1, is DGGITQSPKYLFRKEGQNVTLSCEQNLNHDAMYWYRQDPGQGLRLIYYSQIVNDFQKGDIAEGYSVSREKKESFPLTVTSAQKNPTAFYLCASGNRGSTEAFFGQGTRLTVV.